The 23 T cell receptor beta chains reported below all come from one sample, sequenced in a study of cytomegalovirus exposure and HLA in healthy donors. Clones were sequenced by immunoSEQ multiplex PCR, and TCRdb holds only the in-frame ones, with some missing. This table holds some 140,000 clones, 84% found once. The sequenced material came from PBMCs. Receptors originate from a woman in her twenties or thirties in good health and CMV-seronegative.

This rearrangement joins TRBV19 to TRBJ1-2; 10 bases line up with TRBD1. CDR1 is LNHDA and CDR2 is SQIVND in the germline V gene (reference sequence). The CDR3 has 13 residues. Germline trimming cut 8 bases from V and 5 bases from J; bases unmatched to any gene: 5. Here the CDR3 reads CASRDRGLYGYTF. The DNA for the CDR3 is TGTGCCAGTCGGGACAGGGGCCTTTATGGCTACACCTTC.

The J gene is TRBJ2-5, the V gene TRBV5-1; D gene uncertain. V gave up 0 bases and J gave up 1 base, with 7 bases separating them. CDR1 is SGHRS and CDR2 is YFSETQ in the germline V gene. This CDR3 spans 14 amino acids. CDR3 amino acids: CASSLVGSQETQYF. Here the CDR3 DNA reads TGCGCCAGCAGCTTGGTGGGCAGCCAAGAGACCCAGTACTTC.

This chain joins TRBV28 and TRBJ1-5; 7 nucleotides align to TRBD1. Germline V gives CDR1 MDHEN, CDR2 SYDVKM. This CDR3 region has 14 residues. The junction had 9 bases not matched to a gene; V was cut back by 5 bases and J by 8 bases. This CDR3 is CASSPTGEAEPQHF. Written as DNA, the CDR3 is TGTGCCAGCAGTCCAACAGGGGAAGCGGAGCCCCAGCATTTT.

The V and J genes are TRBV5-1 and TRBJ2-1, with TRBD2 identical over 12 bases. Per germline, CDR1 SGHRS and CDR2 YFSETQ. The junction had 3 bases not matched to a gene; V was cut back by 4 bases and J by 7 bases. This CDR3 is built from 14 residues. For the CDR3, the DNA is TGCGCCAGCAGCAGGACTAGCGGGGTGAATGAGCAGTTCTTC. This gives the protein CASSRTSGVNEQFF.

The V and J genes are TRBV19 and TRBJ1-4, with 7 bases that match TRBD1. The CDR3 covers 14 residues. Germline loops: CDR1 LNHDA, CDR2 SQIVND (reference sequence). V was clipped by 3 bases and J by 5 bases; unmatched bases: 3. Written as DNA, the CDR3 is TGTGCCAGTAGTATTCTAGGGGGCAATGAAAAACTGTTTTTT. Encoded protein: CASSILGGNEKLFF.

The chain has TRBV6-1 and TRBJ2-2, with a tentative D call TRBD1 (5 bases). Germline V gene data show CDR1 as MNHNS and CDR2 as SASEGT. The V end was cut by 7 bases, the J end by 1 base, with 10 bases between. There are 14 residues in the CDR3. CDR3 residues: CASIRQLNTGELFF. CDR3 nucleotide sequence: TGTGCCAGCATACGACAGCTGAACACCGGGGAGCTGTTTTTT.

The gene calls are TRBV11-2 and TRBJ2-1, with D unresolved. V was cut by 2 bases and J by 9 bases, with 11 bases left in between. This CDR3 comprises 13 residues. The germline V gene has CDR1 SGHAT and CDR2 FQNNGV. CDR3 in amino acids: CASSLTLGGEQFF. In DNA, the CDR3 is TGTGCCAGCAGCTTAACCCTCGGTGGTGAGCAGTTCTTC.

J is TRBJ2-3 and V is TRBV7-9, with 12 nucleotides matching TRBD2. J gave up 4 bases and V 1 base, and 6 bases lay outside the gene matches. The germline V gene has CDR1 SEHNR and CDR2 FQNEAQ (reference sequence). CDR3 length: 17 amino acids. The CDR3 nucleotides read TGTGCCAGCAGCTTAGGAGCTAGCGGGGGGGCCTCAGATACGCAGTATTTT. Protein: CASSLGASGGASDTQYF.

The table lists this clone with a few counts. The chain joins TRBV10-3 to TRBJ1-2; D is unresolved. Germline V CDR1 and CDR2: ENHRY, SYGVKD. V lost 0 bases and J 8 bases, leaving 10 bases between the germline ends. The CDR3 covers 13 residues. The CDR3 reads CAISESREFGYTF. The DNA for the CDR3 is TGTGCCATCAGTGAGTCTCGAGAGTTCGGCTACACCTTC.

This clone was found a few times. CDR3 in DNA: TGTGCCAGCAGCCAACGGACTAGCGGGGGCCATTATGAGCAGTTCTTC. This codes for CASSQRTSGGHYEQFF. The chain couples TRBV7-2 to TRBJ2-1; the match to TRBD2 covers 13 bases. Unmatched junction bases numbered 9, after V lost 5 bases and J lost 8 bases. Germline CDR1 and CDR2: SGHTA and FQGNSA. The CDR3 is made up of 16 amino acids.

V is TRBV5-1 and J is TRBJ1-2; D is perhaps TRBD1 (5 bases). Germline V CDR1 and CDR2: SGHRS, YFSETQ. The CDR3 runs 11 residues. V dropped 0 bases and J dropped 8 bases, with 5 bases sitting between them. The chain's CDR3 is CASSLGQGYTF. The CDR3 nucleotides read TGCGCCAGCAGCTTGGGACAGGGCTACACCTTC. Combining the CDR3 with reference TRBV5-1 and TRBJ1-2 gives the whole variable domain KAGVTQTPRYLIKTRGQQVTLSCSPISGHRSVSWYQQTPGQGLQFLFEYFSETQRNKGNFPGRFSGRQFSNSRSEMNVSTLELGDSALYLCASSLGQGYTFGSGTRLTVV.

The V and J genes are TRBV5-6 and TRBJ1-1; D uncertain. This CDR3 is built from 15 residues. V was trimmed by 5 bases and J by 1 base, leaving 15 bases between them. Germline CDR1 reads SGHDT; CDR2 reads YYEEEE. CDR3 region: CASRECWEENTEAFF. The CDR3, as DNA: TGTGCCAGCAGGGAATGTTGGGAGGAGAACACTGAAGCTTTCTTT.

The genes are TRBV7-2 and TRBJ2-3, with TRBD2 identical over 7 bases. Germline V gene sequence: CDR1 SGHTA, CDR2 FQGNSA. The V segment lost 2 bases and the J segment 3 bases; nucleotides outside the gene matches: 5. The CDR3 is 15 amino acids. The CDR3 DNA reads TGTGCCAGCAGCTTACTGCGGGGGATTACAGATACGCAGTATTTT. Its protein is CASSLLRGITDTQYF.

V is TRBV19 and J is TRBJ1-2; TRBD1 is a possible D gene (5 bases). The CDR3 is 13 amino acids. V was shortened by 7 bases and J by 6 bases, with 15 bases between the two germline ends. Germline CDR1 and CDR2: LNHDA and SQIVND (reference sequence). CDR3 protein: CASTPGRGHGYTF. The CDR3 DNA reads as TGTGCCAGTACCCCGGGGAGGGGCCATGGCTACACCTTC.

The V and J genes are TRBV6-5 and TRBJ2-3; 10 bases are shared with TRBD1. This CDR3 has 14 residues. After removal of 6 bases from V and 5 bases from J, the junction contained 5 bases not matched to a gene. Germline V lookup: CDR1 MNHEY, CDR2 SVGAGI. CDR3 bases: TGTGCCAGCAGGACCGGGACAGGGGTAGATACGCAGTATTTT. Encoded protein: CASRTGTGVDTQYF.

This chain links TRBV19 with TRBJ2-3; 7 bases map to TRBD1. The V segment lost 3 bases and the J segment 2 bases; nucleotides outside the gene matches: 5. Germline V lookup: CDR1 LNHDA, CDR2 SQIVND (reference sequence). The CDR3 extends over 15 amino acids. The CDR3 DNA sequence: TGTGCCAGTAGTATCCAACAGGGGATCACAGATACGCAGTATTTT. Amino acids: CASSIQQGITDTQYF. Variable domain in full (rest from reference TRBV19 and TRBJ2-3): DGGITQSPKYLFRKEGQNVTLSCEQNLNHDAMYWYRQDPGQGLRLIYYSQIVNDFQKGDIAEGYSVSREKKESFPLTVTSAQKNPTAFYLCASSIQQGITDTQYFGPGTRLTVL.

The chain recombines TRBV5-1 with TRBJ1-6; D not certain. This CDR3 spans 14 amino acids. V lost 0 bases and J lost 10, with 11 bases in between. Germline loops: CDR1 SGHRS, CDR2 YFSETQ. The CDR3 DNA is TGCGCCAGCAGCTTGGTGGGAGGGTCGTCACCCCTCCACTTT. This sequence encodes CASSLVGGSSPLHF.

CDR3 protein: CASSSTGGRGWNEQFF. In DNA form, the CDR3 reads TGTGCCAGCAGCTCGACAGGGGGCCGGGGCTGGAATGAGCAGTTCTTC. The V call is TRBV5-6, the J call TRBJ2-1; 10 nucleotides agree with TRBD1. This CDR3 comprises 16 residues. The V gene's germline CDR1 is SGHDT and CDR2 YYEEEE. With 3 bases clipped from V and 7 bases from J, the junction kept 10 bases outside the gene matches.

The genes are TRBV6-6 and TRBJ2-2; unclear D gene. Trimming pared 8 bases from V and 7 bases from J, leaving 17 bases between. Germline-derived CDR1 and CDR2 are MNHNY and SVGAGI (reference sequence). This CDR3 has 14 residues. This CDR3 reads CASGVAPGFGELFF. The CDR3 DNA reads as TGTGCCAGCGGAGTAGCCCCCGGGTTCGGGGAGCTGTTTTTT.

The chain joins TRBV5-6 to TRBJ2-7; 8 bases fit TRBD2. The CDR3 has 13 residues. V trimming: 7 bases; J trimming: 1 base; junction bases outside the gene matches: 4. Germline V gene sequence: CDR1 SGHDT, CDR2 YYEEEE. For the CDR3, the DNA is TGTGCCAGCCGGGGCGGGGGGTCCTACGAGCAGTACTTC. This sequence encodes CASRGGGSYEQYF.

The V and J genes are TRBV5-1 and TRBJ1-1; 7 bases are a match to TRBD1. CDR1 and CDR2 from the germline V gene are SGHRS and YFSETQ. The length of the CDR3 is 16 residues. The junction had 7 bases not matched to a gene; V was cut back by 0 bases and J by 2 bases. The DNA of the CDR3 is TGCGCCAGCAGCTTGGTGGGGGGACAGACTAACACTGAAGCTTTCTTT. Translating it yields CASSLVGGQTNTEAFF.

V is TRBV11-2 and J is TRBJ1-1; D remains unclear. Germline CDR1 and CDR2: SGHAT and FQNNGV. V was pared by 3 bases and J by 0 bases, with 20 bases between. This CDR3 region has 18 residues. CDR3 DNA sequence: TGTGCCAGCAGCTTTAGACCCGGGGTGCGGATAATGAACACTGAAGCTTTCTTT. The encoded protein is CASSFRPGVRIMNTEAFF.

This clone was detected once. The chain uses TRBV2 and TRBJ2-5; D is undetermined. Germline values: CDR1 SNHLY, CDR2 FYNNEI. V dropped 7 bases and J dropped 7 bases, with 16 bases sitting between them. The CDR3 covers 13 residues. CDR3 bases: TGTGCCAGCACCCCCGTGCCATCAGGGACCCAGTACTTC. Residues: CASTPVPSGTQYF.